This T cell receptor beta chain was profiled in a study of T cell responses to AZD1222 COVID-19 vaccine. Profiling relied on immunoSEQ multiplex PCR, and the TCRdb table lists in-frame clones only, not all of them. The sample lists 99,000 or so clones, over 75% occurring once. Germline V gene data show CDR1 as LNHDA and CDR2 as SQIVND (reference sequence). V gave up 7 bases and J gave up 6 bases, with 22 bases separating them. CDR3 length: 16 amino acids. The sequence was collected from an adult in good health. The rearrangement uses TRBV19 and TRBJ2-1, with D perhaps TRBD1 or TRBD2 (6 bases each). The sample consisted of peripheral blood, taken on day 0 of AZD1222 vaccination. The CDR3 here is CASMVSGGSPTNEQFF. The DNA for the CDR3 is TGTGCCAGTATGGTTTCCGGGGGCTCCCCCACCAATGAGCAGTTCTTC.